A few counts support the clone carrying this T cell receptor (beta chain). The data belong to a study of blood T cell repertoires in COVID-19. Looking at the study overall: COVID-19 samples, acute and convalescent, were from the United States, Italy and Spain. T cells, B-cell-depleted T cells, or PBMCs supplied cDNA or gDNA.

The CDR3 runs 15 residues. The germline V gene has CDR1 LNHDA and CDR2 SQIVND (reference sequence). V shed 1 base and J 2 bases; nucleotides not matched to a gene: 0. In the study's own analysis: Scientists estimated how many nucleated cells there were by amplifying reference gene primers. Libraries were prepared by immunoSEQ multiplex PCR; TCRdb keeps only in-frame clonotypes and omits some of them. D and trimming were read from the DNA, whereas the V and J calls and clone size are those reported in that table. In the table there are 90,000 or so clones, roughly 88% of which are singletons. Sequencing was carried out using peripheral blood. The receptor comes from a man aged 60 to 75 with acute or convalescent COVID-19. The chain couples TRBV19 to TRBJ2-7, with 12 bases matching TRBD2. The CDR3 loop reads CASSIGLAGAYEQYF. The DNA for the CDR3 is TGTGCCAGTAGTATAGGACTAGCGGGAGCCTACGAGCAGTACTTC.